The 21 T cell receptor beta chains reported below all come from one sample, sequenced in a study of molecular identifiers for immune sequencing clone quantification. TCRdb redid the calling of the PCR reads with MiXCR, one entry per CDR3 protein. The sample has some 100,000 distinct CDR3 sequences, around 33% seen once. Source material: naive CD8+ T cells from blood, with Jurkat cell RNA spiked in. The subset denotes: FACS-sorted CD8+CD4-CCR7+CD45RA+ naive T cells. These receptors were obtained from a human donor in good health. Some libraries in this study had Jurkat cell RNA spiked in.

In regard to this clonotype: This may arise from a read error, as a much more abundant clone is one base away. The chain combines TRBV7-9 with TRBJ2-7; D ambiguous. V lost 5 bases and J lost 3, with 17 bases in between. This CDR3 region has 15 residues. Germline assignment: CDR1 SEHNR and CDR2 FQNEAQ (reference sequence). The CDR3 reads CASSPETRSIYEQYF. The CDR3 DNA reads as TGTGCCAGCAGCCCCGAGACCAGGTCCATCTACGAGCAGTACTTC. The variable domain in full, completed from reference TRBV7-9 and TRBJ2-7, reads DTGVSQNPRHKITKRGQNVTFRCDPISEHNRLYWYRQTLGQGPEFLTYFQNEAQLEKSRLLSDRFSAERPKGSFSTLEIQRTEQGDSAMYLCASSPETRSIYEQYFGPGTRLTVT.

Turning to this clonotype: A much larger clone is a single base away; this may be a read error. No conserved phenylalanine or tryptophan ends this CDR3, so it is likely a read error. V gene TRBV23-1 combines with J gene TRBJ2-3, with TRBD2 as a possible D gene (6 bases). TRBV23-1 is filed as an ORF, its function uncertain. The CDR3 sequence is 18 residues long. V lost 0 bases and J 0 bases, leaving 16 bases between the germline ends. DNA of the CDR3: TGCGCCAGCAGTCAATCGAGGTCCGGGAGAGTGAGCACAGATACGCAGTATTAT. Translation gives CASSQSRSGRVSTDTQYY.

This clonotype was seen repeatedly, ten times or more. The J gene is TRBJ2-3, the V gene TRBV7-6; no clear D gene. V gave up 2 bases and J gave up 6 bases, with 6 bases separating them. Germline CDR1 SGHVS, CDR2 FNYEAQ. The CDR3 contains 12 residues. CDR3 nucleotide sequence: TGTGCCAGCAGCTTAATGGCGGATACGCAGTATTTT. Translation: CASSLMADTQYF.

In regard to this clonotype: Given a much more abundant clone one base away, this may be a read error. V is TRBV29-1 and J is TRBJ1-1, with TRBD1 as a possible D gene (5 bases). CDR1 SQVTM and CDR2 ANQGSEA come from the germline V gene. The CDR3 consists of 11 residues. The CDR3 nucleotides read TGCGGCTGGTCCAGGGCTACTGAAGCTTTCTTT. Its protein product is CGWSRATEAFF.

In this sample, this clonotype turned up many times. The junction departs from the called germline gene at one end, perhaps through a read error. The chain has TRBV28 and TRBJ2-7; TRBD2 matches at 7 bases. Germline V lookup: CDR1 MDHEN, CDR2 SYDVKM. This CDR3 contains 15 residues. The CDR3 loop reads CASSVWGGYAYEQYF. The CDR3 nucleotides are TGTGCCAGCAGTGTATGGGGGGGGTATGCCTACGAGCAGTACTTC. Combining the CDR3 with reference TRBV28 and TRBJ2-7 gives the whole variable domain DVKVTQSSRYLVKRTGEKVFLECVQDMDHENMFWYRQDPGLGLRLIYFSYDVKMKEKGDIPEGYSVSREKKERFSLILESASTNQTSMYLCASSVWGGYAYEQYFGPGTRLTVT.

This clonotype was counted many times. The chain couples TRBV4-2 to TRBJ2-7; 7 bases match TRBD2. Unmatched junction bases numbered 9, after V lost 0 bases and J lost 7 bases. Germline-derived CDR1 and CDR2 are LGHNA and YNFKEQ. CDR3 length: 15 residues. Here the CDR3 DNA reads TGTGCCAGCAGCCAAGATTTTTCCCCCGGGGGGGAGCAGTACTTC. Translation: CASSQDFSPGGEQYF.

Worth noting for this clonotype: The junction departs from the called germline gene at one end, perhaps through a read error. This CDR3 reads CASSFGQVTQYF. The CDR3 DNA follows: TGTGCCAGCAGCTTCGGTCAAGTGACCCAGTACTTC. This chain connects TRBV7-2 to TRBJ2-5; D is unclear. Germline values: CDR1 SGHTA, CDR2 FQGNSA. The CDR3 is 12 amino acids.

This clonotype has just a few counts. The chain joins TRBV27 to TRBJ1-3; D unresolved. The CDR3 contains 13 residues. Germline values: CDR1 MNHEY, CDR2 SMNVEV (reference sequence). The germline V and J ends were trimmed by 5 bases and 4 bases, with 9 bases remaining between them. The CDR3 bases are TGTGCCAGCAGTCTGAGTTTCGGAAACACCATATATTTT. Translated: CASSLSFGNTIYF.

The V and J genes are TRBV6-1 and TRBJ2-2; D might be TRBD1 (6 bases). CDR3 length: 17 residues. Germline V gene data show CDR1 as MNHNS and CDR2 as SASEGT. V dropped 0 bases and J dropped 4 bases, with 15 bases sitting between them. The CDR3 DNA is TGTGCCAGCAGTGAAGCGCTTCCAGGGGATAGCACCGGGGAGCTGTTTTTT. Translation: CASSEALPGDSTGELFF.

As regards this clonotype: The germline gene is not matched at one end of the junction; a read error may be the cause. The chain joins TRBV28 to TRBJ2-1; 13 bases fit TRBD2. The CDR3 spans 14 residues. Germline CDR1 is MDHEN and CDR2 is SYDVKM. This CDR3 is CASEGLAGVHEQIF. In nucleotides, the CDR3 is TGTGCCAGCGAAGGACTAGCGGGAGTCCATGAGCAGATCTTC.

As regards this clonotype: This could be a read error, since a much larger clone is one nucleotide away. The V gene is TRBV5-1, the J gene TRBJ2-5; the D call may be TRBD1 or TRBD2 (6 bases each). CDR1 and CDR2 from the germline V gene are SGHRS and YFSETQ. CDR3 size: 13 residues. The CDR3 nucleotides are TGCGCCTGCAGCCTAGGGGGGCGGCGGACCCAGTACTTC. Protein product: CACSLGGRRTQYF.

This clonotype was counted ten times or more. The rearrangement uses TRBV29-1 and TRBJ2-1, with no clear D. The CDR3 runs 13 residues. Germline-derived CDR1 and CDR2 are SQVTM and ANQGSEA. Deletions cut 7 bases from V and 9 bases from J, with 19 bases between. The CDR3 bases are TGCAGCGCCTCCGGTACCCCAGCCGGTGAGCAGTTCTTC. Its protein is CSASGTPAGEQFF.

This clonotype is a singleton in its sample. This CDR3 fails to terminate in the conserved phenylalanine or tryptophan, so it likely reflects a read error. The chain uses TRBV7-9 and TRBJ1-1; D unclear. Trimming cost V 8 bases and J 2 bases, with 6 bases left between them. There are 11 residues in the CDR3. CDR1 SEHNR and CDR2 FQNEAQ come from the germline V gene (reference sequence). The CDR3 loop is CASGGNTEAFS. As DNA, the CDR3 is TGTGCCAGCGGCGGAAACACTGAAGCTTTCTCT.

Regarding this clonotype: The junction departs from the called germline gene at one end, perhaps through a read error. The chain joins TRBV28 to TRBJ2-5; the D is unclear. Germline V CDR1 and CDR2: MDHEN, SYDVKM. The CDR3 spans 16 residues. CDR3 sequence (DNA): TGTGCCAGCAGTTTAACCACCTTAAGCCCAAAAGAGGCCCAGTACTTC. Encoded protein: CASSLTTLSPKEAQYF.

This chain connects TRBV7-9 to TRBJ1-1; D remains ambiguous. The length of the CDR3 is 15 residues. V was cut by 0 bases and J by 3 bases, with 11 bases left in between. CDR1 SEHNR and CDR2 FQNEAQ come from the germline V gene (reference sequence). CDR3 bases: TGTGCCAGCAGCTTAGCGCACGGGGTAGACACTGAAGCTTTCTTT. Its protein is CASSLAHGVDTEAFF.

This clonotype has ten or more counts. The V and J genes are TRBV28 and TRBJ1-2, with D perhaps matching TRBD1 (5 bases). Looked up from germline, CDR1 is MDHEN and CDR2 is SYDVKM. The CDR3 runs to 14 residues. Trimming left V 6 bases short and J 3 bases short, with 14 bases between. The CDR3 region is CASSSPTDYYGYTF. The CDR3 region has the DNA TGTGCCAGCAGCTCTCCGACAGACTACTATGGCTACACCTTC.

The table lists this clonotype with many counts. J is TRBJ2-6 and V is TRBV5-1; D perhaps matches TRBD1 (6 bases). The CDR3 covers 18 residues. The germline V gene has CDR1 SGHRS and CDR2 YFSETQ. V shed 2 bases and J shed 2 bases, with 17 bases lying between them. CDR3 region: CASSLDWGQLAGANVLTF. CDR3 in DNA: TGCGCCAGCAGCTTAGATTGGGGGCAATTAGCTGGGGCCAACGTCCTGACTTTC.

The chain carries TRBV5-1 and TRBJ2-1, with 13 bases fitting TRBD2. This CDR3 spans 14 amino acids. The V and J ends lost 4 bases and 5 bases, in that order; junction bases with no gene match: 0. Germline loops: CDR1 SGHRS, CDR2 YFSETQ. The CDR3 protein is CASSGLAGDNEQFF. The CDR3 nucleotides read TGCGCCAGCAGCGGACTAGCGGGAGACAATGAGCAGTTCTTC.

Many counts were recorded for this clonotype. This sequence joins TRBV4-1 and TRBJ2-3, with 7 nucleotides matching TRBD1. CDR3 length: 17 residues. The V and J ends lost 2 bases and 9 bases, in that order; junction bases with no gene match: 17. The V gene's germline CDR1 is MGHRA and CDR2 YSYEKL. CDR3 region: CASSQQPRGPEGETQYF. The CDR3 bases are TGCGCCAGCAGCCAACAGCCTAGGGGGCCCGAGGGAGAGACGCAGTATTTT.

This clonotype appeared a single time. This could be a read error, since a much larger clone is one nucleotide away. This sequence joins TRBV3-1 and TRBJ1-1; D is unclear. The V end was cut by 10 bases, the J end by 5 bases, with 11 bases between. In germline, CDR1 is LGHDT, CDR2 YNNKEL (reference sequence). This CDR3 contains 11 residues. The CDR3, as DNA: TGTGCCATCTTCGTCGGGACTGAAGCTTTCTTT. Its protein is CAIFVGTEAFF.

This clonotype was counted ten times or more. The chain uses TRBV14 and TRBJ2-5; 7 nucleotides agree with TRBD1. J gave up 5 bases and V 4 bases, and 7 bases lay outside the gene matches. Looked up from germline, CDR1 is SGHDN and CDR2 is FVKESK. The CDR3 has 14 residues. The CDR3 loop is CASSLWTGPETQYF. CDR3 DNA sequence: TGTGCCAGCAGCCTCTGGACAGGTCCCGAGACCCAGTACTTC.